A single sample gave rise to the 21 T cell receptor beta chains below, sequenced in a study of OX40 agonist ivuxolimab in advanced cancers. The assay was immunoSEQ multiplex PCR, and TCRdb's table has in-frame clones only and misses some. This sample carries more than 55,000 clones, roughly 80% of them seen once, and the ten largest clones take less than 5.5%. Source: CD4+ or CD8+ T cells sorted from blood, taken in a trial of the OX40 agonist ivuxolimab. The source is an adult with an advanced solid tumor such as melanoma, head and neck, liver or kidney cancer.

This clone showed up just once. This CDR3 is CASSHMNTEAFF. The CDR3 region has the DNA TGTGCCAGCAGTCACATGAACACTGAAGCTTTCTTT. This chain links TRBV6-5 with TRBJ1-1; D unresolved. Between the trimmed V and J ends, which lost 5 bases and 0 bases, there was a span of 4 bases. CDR3 size: 12 residues. Germline V gene lookup returns CDR1 MNHEY and CDR2 SVGAGI.

J is TRBJ2-5 and V is TRBV4-1; 7 nucleotides align to TRBD2. Germline V lookup: CDR1 MGHRA, CDR2 YSYEKL. The V segment lost 6 bases and the J segment 2 bases; nucleotides outside the gene matches: 9. The CDR3 is made up of 15 amino acids. In nucleotides, the CDR3 is TGCGCCAGCAGGGCAGTTGGCGGGGGTCAAGAGACCCAGTACTTC. Amino acid sequence: CASRAVGGGQETQYF.

The V and J genes are TRBV2 and TRBJ2-1, with 14 bases fitting TRBD2. J gave up 3 bases and V 1 base, and 8 bases lay outside the gene matches. This CDR3 is 19 amino acids long. The germline CDR1 and CDR2 sequences are SNHLY and FYNNEI. The CDR3 DNA reads TGTGCCAGCAGTGAAGGGCTCGGGACTAGCGGGAGTTTCTACAATGAGCAGTTCTTC. Its protein product is CASSEGLGTSGSFYNEQFF.

This clone was seen a handful of times. The chain links TRBV7-2 to TRBJ2-3; no firm D call. Germline loops: CDR1 SGHTA, CDR2 FQGNSA. Deletions cut 2 bases from V and 3 bases from J, with 12 bases between. This CDR3 is 15 amino acids long. CDR3 residues: CASSLLSRVTDTQYF. Written as DNA, the CDR3 is TGTGCCAGCAGCTTATTGAGTAGGGTTACAGATACGCAGTATTTT.

The chain recombines TRBV7-8 with TRBJ2-1; TRBD2 matches 12 bases. With 5 bases clipped from V and 6 bases from J, the junction kept 11 bases outside the gene matches. CDR1 and CDR2 from the germline V gene are SGHVS and FQNEAQ. The CDR3 sequence is 17 residues long. The DNA of the CDR3 is TGTGCCAGCAGCCCGAGACTAGCGGGGGATCATCTCAATGAGCAGTTCTTC. Its protein is CASSPRLAGDHLNEQFF. The full variable domain, in which reference TRBV7-8 and TRBJ2-1 provide the parts outside the CDR3, is GAGVSQSPRYKVAKRGQDVALRCDPISGHVSLFWYQQALGQGPEFLTYFQNEAQLDKSGLPSDRFFAERPEGSVSTLKIQRTQQEDSAVYLCASSPRLAGDHLNEQFFGPGTRLTVL.

This clone was counted a few times. The genes are TRBV15 and TRBJ1-2; 9 nucleotides agree with TRBD1. After removal of 5 bases from V and 7 bases from J, the junction contained 11 bases not matched to a gene. The CDR3 length is 15 residues. Germline V gene lookup returns CDR1 LNHNV and CDR2 YYDKDF (reference sequence). CDR3 in amino acids: CATSVTGGPMVGYTF. The CDR3 coding sequence is TGTGCCACCAGCGTGACAGGGGGGCCTATGGTTGGCTACACCTTC. The variable domain in full, with the rest retrieved from reference TRBV15 and TRBJ1-2, is DAMVIQNPRYQVTQFGKPVTLSCSQTLNHNVMYWYQQKSSQAPKLLFHYYDKDFNNEADTPDNFQSRRPNTSFCFLDIRSPGLGDTAMYLCATSVTGGPMVGYTFGSGTRLTVV.

This chain uses TRBV5-1 with TRBJ1-6; TRBD1 matches 10 bases. The CDR3 is 16 amino acids. Germline trimming cut 0 bases from V and 10 bases from J; bases unmatched to any gene: 7. Germline assignment: CDR1 SGHRS and CDR2 YFSETQ. The CDR3 sequence is CASSLGDRGLGSPLHF. CDR3 nucleotides: TGCGCCAGCAGCTTGGGAGACAGGGGGCTAGGGTCACCCCTCCACTTT.

This sequence joins TRBV13 and TRBJ1-3, with D maybe TRBD1 (6 bases). CDR1 is PRHDT, CDR2 FYEKMQ, per germline (reference sequence). V was trimmed by 6 bases and J by 0 bases, leaving 9 bases between them. The CDR3 totals 14 residues. The chain's CDR3 is CASRRTVSGNTIYF. CDR3 DNA sequence: TGTGCCAGCAGACGGACAGTCTCTGGAAACACCATATATTTT.

The rearrangement uses TRBV7-2 and TRBJ1-2; 10 bases match TRBD1. J lost 6 bases, V lost 5 bases, and 9 bases had no gene match. CDR1 is SGHTA, CDR2 FQGNSA, per germline. The CDR3 is 15 residues long. The CDR3 DNA reads as TGTGCCAGCAGCCCATGGGACAGGGGCGTCGATGGCTACACCTTC. It encodes CASSPWDRGVDGYTF.

The gene calls are TRBV6-4 and TRBJ2-3; D perhaps matches TRBD1 (6 bases). Looked up from germline, CDR1 is MRHNA and CDR2 is SNTAGT. V was cut by 3 bases and J by 5 bases, with 9 bases left in between. This CDR3 is 13 amino acids long. The CDR3 DNA sequence: TGTGCCAGCAGTGAGGGGGCGCAAGATACGCAGTATTTT. Protein sequence: CASSEGAQDTQYF.

The V call is TRBV2, the J call TRBJ2-5, with 9 bases matching TRBD1. CDR1 is SNHLY and CDR2 is FYNNEI in the germline V gene. The J segment lost 4 bases and the V segment lost 6 bases, leaving 9 bases of the junction unmatched. This CDR3 has 15 amino acids. The CDR3 DNA reads as TGTGCCAGCAGAAAGACAGGGGGGGGAGGAGAGACCCAGTACTTC. Translation: CASRKTGGGGETQYF.

V usage is TRBV18 and J usage is TRBJ1-6, with unresolved D. CDR3 size: 15 residues. Germline V CDR1 and CDR2: KGHSH, LQKENI. Between the trimmed V and J ends, which lost 1 base and 6 bases, there was a span of 10 bases. The CDR3 DNA reads TGTGCCAGCTCACCACAGGGTTCCCTTAATTCACCCCTCCACTTT. Amino acids: CASSPQGSLNSPLHF.

The CDR3 here is CASDFSGAGTEAFF. CDR3 DNA sequence: TGTGCCAGCGACTTCTCAGGGGCAGGCACTGAAGCTTTCTTT. This rearrangement joins TRBV6-1 to TRBJ1-1; tentative D call: TRBD1 (6 bases). The CDR3 is 14 residues long. Germline CDR1 MNHNS, CDR2 SASEGT. V was shortened by 8 bases and J by 4 bases, with 17 bases between the two germline ends.

This chain links TRBV5-1 with TRBJ1-2; TRBD1 matches 11 bases. The CDR3 is made up of 14 amino acids. Trimming took 6 bases from V and 6 from J; bases not matched to a gene: 7. Germline V gives CDR1 SGHRS, CDR2 YFSETQ. The CDR3, as DNA: TGCGCCAGCACCTCGGACAGGGGGCTGGATGGCTACACCTTC. It specifies CASTSDRGLDGYTF.

The CDR3 loop reads CASSDFSQYF. Written as DNA, the CDR3 is TGTGCCAGCAGCGATTTCTCTCAGTACTTC. The chain carries TRBV5-6 and TRBJ2-7, with no clear D. Germline CDR1 reads SGHDT; CDR2 reads YYEEEE. This CDR3 comprises 10 residues. V was clipped by 4 bases and J by 10 bases, with 9 bases between them.

This sequence joins TRBV6-1 and TRBJ2-1, with 13 bases identical to TRBD2. Germline lookup yields CDR1 MNHNS and CDR2 SASEGT. The CDR3 length is 15 residues. V was pared by 6 bases and J by 5 bases, with 4 bases of the junction left unmatched. The CDR3 DNA follows: TGTGCCAGCAGCCTGGGACTAGCGGGAAACAATGAGCAGTTCTTC. Its protein product is CASSLGLAGNNEQFF.

This clone was counted once. The chain joins TRBV30 to TRBJ1-5; D uncertain. CDR1 is GTSNPN, CDR2 SVGIG, per germline (reference sequence). This CDR3 contains 13 residues. V was clipped by 2 bases and J by 4 bases, with 9 bases between them. DNA for the CDR3: TGTGCCTGGAGTATCAGAAGAAATCAGCCCCAGCATTTT. This translates into CAWSIRRNQPQHF.

The chain joins TRBV2 to TRBJ1-3, with TRBD1 as a possible D gene (5 bases). The CDR3 has 14 amino acids. The V end was cut by 8 bases, the J end by 2 bases, with 13 bases between. Germline V CDR1 and CDR2: SNHLY, FYNNEI. The CDR3 reads CASQRGSTGNTIYF. The CDR3 nucleotides read TGTGCCAGCCAGAGGGGTAGTACTGGAAACACCATATATTTT.

V is TRBV10-3 and J is TRBJ2-6, with 8 bases aligning to TRBD2. Trimming cost V 4 bases and J 0 bases; bases outside gene matches: 14. This CDR3 is 20 amino acids long. Germline V gene sequence: CDR1 ENHRY, CDR2 SYGVKD. The CDR3 is CAISAGGGGGSNSGANVLTF. The CDR3 DNA sequence: TGTGCCATCAGTGCCGGTGGTGGCGGGGGGTCCAACTCTGGGGCCAACGTCCTGACTTTC.

This clone showed up just once. The chain combines TRBV7-9 with TRBJ1-4; D remains unclear. Trimming removed 2 bases at V and 8 bases at J, with 6 bases between. Germline V gene sequence: CDR1 SEHNR, CDR2 FQNEAQ (reference sequence). The CDR3 extends over 12 amino acids. CDR3 nucleotides: TGTGCCAGCAGCTTAAGGGAGGAAAAACTGTTTTTT. It translates to CASSLREEKLFF. Full variable domain (outside the CDR3, taken from reference TRBV7-9 and TRBJ1-4): DTGVSQNPRHKITKRGQNVTFRCDPISEHNRLYWYRQTLGQGPEFLTYFQNEAQLEKSRLLSDRFSAERPKGSFSTLEIQRTEQGDSAMYLCASSLREEKLFFGSGTQLSVL.

This clone has just a few counts. The rearrangement links TRBV4-3 to TRBJ1-3; D is unresolved. V was trimmed by 5 bases and J by 4 bases, leaving 15 bases between them. Per the germline V gene, CDR1 is LGHNA and CDR2 is YSLEER. The CDR3 runs 15 residues. The CDR3 nucleotides read TGCGCCAGCAGCACTGACCCGAGCTCGGGAAACACCATATATTTT. Translating it yields CASSTDPSSGNTIYF.